The clone carrying this T cell receptor beta chain was recorded a few times. The data stem from a study of cytomegalovirus exposure and HLA in healthy donors. Amplification used 60 Vbeta primers and 13 Jbeta primers. The protocol was immunoSEQ multiplex PCR, while the TCRdb copy is restricted to in-frame clones and leaves out a portion. In the table there are about 160,000 clones, around 64% of which are singletons. This TCR derives from a young woman in good health and CMV-seronegative. Material: PBMCs.

The CDR3 nucleotides read TGCGCCAGCAGCCAAGGCCAGGAAAGCTCCTACGAGCAGTACTTC. Its translation: CASSQGQESSYEQYF. V is TRBV4-1 and J is TRBJ2-7; D is unresolved. The CDR3 is 15 residues long. Between the trimmed V and J ends, which lost 1 base and 0 bases, there was a span of 10 bases. CDR1 MGHRA and CDR2 YSYEKL come from the germline V gene.